One sample yielded the 28 T cell receptor beta chains listed below, sequenced in a study of blood T cell repertoires in COVID-19. Libraries were prepared by immunoSEQ multiplex PCR; TCRdb keeps only in-frame clonotypes and omits some of them. The profile shows about 180,000 clones, 84% of them singletons. Sequencing was carried out using peripheral blood. The receptors derive from a human donor in a cohort sampled during active COVID-19.

A note on this clone: The junction and the germline gene differ at one end; a read error may be behind it. The chain employs TRBV2 and TRBJ2-7; 7 nucleotides agree with TRBD1. CDR3 size: 11 residues. Germline loops: CDR1 SNHLY, CDR2 FYNNEI. As DNA, the CDR3 is TGTGCCAGCGGTGACAGGGTCGAGCAGTACTTC. Translation gives CASGDRVEQYF.

A single count supports this clone. CDR3 in amino acids: CASSLVLYNEQFF. As DNA, the CDR3 is TGTGCCAGCAGTTTAGTACTGTACAATGAGCAGTTCTTC. The chain uses TRBV12-3 or TRBV12-4 and TRBJ2-1, with D unclear. Trimming removed 1 base at V and 4 bases at J, with 5 bases between. The CDR3 contains 13 residues.

The chain employs TRBV7-2 and TRBJ1-3, with 9 bases identical to TRBD1. The germline gives CDR1 SGHTA, CDR2 FQGNSA. V shed 5 bases, J shed 2 bases, and the junction held 7 bases outside the gene matches. There are 16 residues in the CDR3. CDR3: CASSLQQGATGNTIYF. CDR3 DNA: TGTGCCAGCAGCCTACAACAGGGGGCGACTGGAAACACCATATATTTT.

This chain connects TRBV5-3 to TRBJ2-5, with 9 bases fitting TRBD2. TRBV5-3 is an open reading frame whose function is uncertain. This CDR3 is 14 amino acids long. The V gene end was trimmed by 4 bases and the J gene end by 4 bases; junction bases not matched to a gene: 5. Written as DNA, the CDR3 is TGTGCCAGAAGCCTGGGGCGGGGGGGAGAGACCCAGTACTTC. Residues: CARSLGRGGETQYF.

The rearrangement uses TRBV7-9 and TRBJ1-5; TRBD1 matches at 7 bases. V was pared by 5 bases and J by 1 base, with 5 bases of the junction left unmatched. Per germline, CDR1 SEHNR and CDR2 FQNEAQ (reference sequence). The CDR3 has 15 residues. CDR3 sequence reads: CASSDDRVSNQPQHF. The DNA for the CDR3 is TGTGCCAGCAGCGATGACAGGGTCAGCAATCAGCCCCAGCATTTT.

The rearrangement uses TRBV11-2 and TRBJ1-6; 12 bases line up with TRBD1. V gave up 0 bases and J gave up 6 bases; unmatched junction bases: 9. This CDR3 contains 19 residues. Per the germline V gene, CDR1 is SGHAT and CDR2 is FQNNGV. The CDR3 loop is CASSLDRWGQGAVNSPLHF. CDR3 nucleotides: TGTGCCAGCAGCTTAGATCGTTGGGGACAGGGGGCGGTTAATTCACCCCTCCACTTT.

The gene calls are TRBV6-5 and TRBJ1-1, with 9 bases lining up with TRBD1. The germline CDR1 and CDR2 sequences are MNHEY and SVGAGI. V trimming: 6 bases; J trimming: 3 bases; junction bases outside the gene matches: 5. This CDR3 spans 14 amino acids. CDR3 residues: CASRTGTGYTEAFF. DNA of the CDR3: TGTGCCAGCAGAACCGGGACAGGGTACACTGAAGCTTTCTTT.

This clone was recorded only once. The V call is TRBV5-5, the J call TRBJ2-5; a weak D match, TRBD2 (6 bases). The CDR3 contains 13 residues. CDR1 and CDR2 (germline): SGHKS, YYEKEE (reference sequence). The V and J ends lost 1 base and 5 bases respectively, with 9 bases between them. CDR3 DNA: TGTGCCAGCAGCTTGTCTGGGGGGGAGACCCAGTACTTC. It is translated as CASSLSGGETQYF.

The chain combines TRBV4-1 with TRBJ1-2; 7 positions match TRBD1. V was clipped by 0 bases and J by 6 bases; unmatched bases: 10. Germline lookup yields CDR1 MGHRA and CDR2 YSYEKL. The CDR3 runs 16 residues. CDR3 DNA sequence: TGCGCCAGCAGCCAAGAATTCGGCCAGGGGGTTAATGGCTACACCTTC. This sequence encodes CASSQEFGQGVNGYTF.

This clone was picked up one time. An end of the junction differs from the germline gene, which may be a read error. This chain uses TRBV7-7 with TRBJ2-5; the match to TRBD1 covers 8 bases. The CDR3 contains 13 residues. Germline CDR1 is SSHAT and CDR2 is FNYEAQ (reference sequence). CDR3 in amino acids: CASSLTGEETQYF. In DNA form, the CDR3 reads TGTGCTAGCAGCTTGACAGGGGAAGAGACCCAGTACTTC. The entire variable domain, with the rest obtained from reference TRBV7-7 and TRBJ2-5, is as follows: GAGVSQSPRYKVTKRGQDVTLRCDPISSHATLYWYQQALGQGPEFLTYFNYEAQPDKSGLPSDRFSAERPEGSISTLTIQRTEQRDSAMYRCASSLTGEETQYFGPGTRLLVL.

The chain recombines TRBV6-1 with TRBJ1-2; 7 bases fit TRBD1. This CDR3 is built from 15 residues. Germline CDR1 reads MNHNS; CDR2 reads SASEGT. Losses at the gene ends were 3 bases for V and 5 bases for J; bases not matched to a gene: 9. CDR3 region: CASSDDDRVFYGYTF. In DNA, the CDR3 is TGTGCCAGCAGTGACGACGACAGGGTATTTTATGGCTACACCTTC.

DNA for the CDR3: TGTGCCAGTGGGAGGGTAGCGTCCGGGGAGCTGTTTTTT. Encoded protein: CASGRVASGELFF. The chain has TRBV19 and TRBJ2-2, with 7 bases aligning to TRBD2. The CDR3 sequence is 13 residues long. V lost 8 bases, J lost 6 bases, and 6 bases stayed unmatched. Germline CDR1 LNHDA, CDR2 SQIVND (reference sequence).

The chain is built from TRBV9 and TRBJ2-3; TRBD2 is a possible D gene (7 bases). The V gene's germline CDR1 is SGDLS and CDR2 YYNGEE. Trimming cost V 3 bases and J 3 bases, with 11 bases left between them. The CDR3 loop spans 14 amino acids. CDR3 loop: CASSEGGATDTQYF. DNA of the CDR3: TGTGCCAGCAGCGAGGGGGGGGCTACAGATACGCAGTATTTT.

The rearrangement joins TRBV5-5 to TRBJ2-7, with TRBD1 identical over 9 bases. CDR1 is SGHKS, CDR2 YYEKEE, per germline (reference sequence). CDR3 length: 15 amino acids. Unmatched junction bases numbered 7, after V lost 3 bases and J lost 3 bases. In nucleotides, the CDR3 is TGTGCCAGCAGCTGGGGACAGGGTTTAAGCTACGAGCAGTACTTC. Residues: CASSWGQGLSYEQYF.

This sequence joins TRBV6-5 and TRBJ2-2; TRBD1 agrees at 7 bases. J lost 0 bases, V lost 6 bases, and 4 bases had no gene match. Germline V gene lookup returns CDR1 MNHEY and CDR2 SVGAGI. The length of the CDR3 is 15 residues. The CDR3 protein is CASRAGTANTGELFF. The CDR3 DNA reads TGTGCCAGCAGAGCCGGGACAGCGAACACCGGGGAGCTGTTTTTT.

This clone was detected only a few times. The V and J genes are TRBV6-5 and TRBJ2-1, with 8 bases aligning to TRBD2. Germline loops: CDR1 MNHEY, CDR2 SVGAGI. The V segment lost 9 bases and the J segment 4 bases; nucleotides outside the gene matches: 8. The CDR3 has 14 amino acids. The CDR3 reads CASQAAGDYNEQFF. DNA for the CDR3: TGTGCCAGTCAGGCAGCGGGGGATTACAATGAGCAGTTCTTC.

The chain is built from TRBV2 and TRBJ1-5; D is unclear. Trimming cost V 4 bases and J 3 bases, with 10 bases left between them. CDR3 length: 14 amino acids. Germline CDR1 and CDR2: SNHLY and FYNNEI. The CDR3: CASSVLAPNQPQHF. The CDR3 DNA reads as TGTGCCAGCAGTGTTTTGGCACCCAATCAGCCCCAGCATTTT.

The chain recombines TRBV6-7 with TRBJ1-1; D might be TRBD1 (5 bases). TRBV6-7 is annotated as an ORF whose role is uncertain. The CDR3 runs to 12 residues. The CDR3 nucleotides are TGTTTGGGGTCAGGGATGAACACTGAAGCTTTCTTT. This gives the protein CLGSGMNTEAFF.

This clone was seen only a few times. The gene calls are TRBV19 and TRBJ1-1; 8 bases are shared with TRBD1. Trimming cost V 6 bases and J 11 bases; bases outside gene matches: 11. Germline V gene sequence: CDR1 LNHDA, CDR2 SQIVND (reference sequence). The CDR3 is 13 residues long. CDR3 in amino acids: CASSSGQGYWAFF. Written as DNA, the CDR3 is TGTGCCAGTAGCTCCGGACAGGGCTACTGGGCTTTCTTT.

The chain joins TRBV11-2 to TRBJ2-1, with 7 bases matching TRBD1. CDR3 size: 17 residues. After removal of 5 bases from V and 1 base from J, the junction contained 11 bases not matched to a gene. Germline-derived CDR1 and CDR2 are SGHAT and FQNNGV. The CDR3 region is CASSISTGTVSYNEQFF. CDR3 DNA: TGTGCCAGCAGCATATCGACCGGGACAGTATCCTACAATGAGCAGTTCTTC.

V is TRBV5-1 and J is TRBJ2-7; tentative D call: TRBD1 (5 bases). V shed 0 bases and J shed 5 bases, with 15 bases lying between them. This CDR3 contains 15 residues. The V gene's germline CDR1 is SGHRS and CDR2 YFSETQ. The CDR3 protein is CASSLAEITGDEQYF. The CDR3 DNA reads TGCGCCAGCAGCTTGGCCGAAATAACAGGAGACGAGCAGTACTTC.

This chain uses TRBV7-7 with TRBJ2-2; 9 positions match TRBD2. J was trimmed by 3 bases and V by 5 bases; bases with no gene match: 7. Germline V gene lookup returns CDR1 SSHAT and CDR2 FNYEAQ (reference sequence). CDR3 length: 16 residues. DNA for the CDR3: TGTGCCAGCAGCCCCGGTCTAGCGGGACACACCGGGGAGCTGTTTTTT. Its protein product is CASSPGLAGHTGELFF.

The V and J genes are TRBV12-3 or TRBV12-4 and TRBJ2-5; D ambiguous. V was pared by 7 bases and J by 5 bases, with 14 bases between. The CDR3 is 13 residues long. CDR3 in amino acids: CASTQEPRETQYF. Here the CDR3 DNA reads TGTGCCAGCACCCAAGAGCCGAGGGAGACCCAGTACTTC.

Details on this clone: Possible read error: a much larger clone is one base away. This sample also contains other DNA sequences that code for the same CDR3. V usage is TRBV19 and J usage is TRBJ1-5; 7 nucleotides match TRBD1. This CDR3 contains 14 residues. Germline assignment: CDR1 LNHDA and CDR2 SQIVND (reference sequence). V was pared by 3 bases and J by 2 bases, with 1 base of the junction left unmatched. CDR3 sequence (DNA): TGTGCCAGTAGTATTACAGGGGGCAATCAGCCCCAGCATTTT. This encodes CASSITGGNQPQHF.

The V and J genes are TRBV27 and TRBJ2-3; 7 bases agree with TRBD2. From germline, CDR1 is MNHEY and CDR2 SMNVEV (reference sequence). The CDR3 is 15 amino acids. Trimming removed 3 bases from V and 3 bases from J; junction bases left unmatched: 6. The CDR3 loop is CASSFRGVSTDTQYF. CDR3 DNA sequence: TGTGCCAGCAGTTTCCGGGGGGTTAGTACAGATACGCAGTATTTT.

The rearrangement links TRBV6-5 to TRBJ1-4; 8 bases are shared with TRBD1. The V gene end was trimmed by 2 bases and the J gene end by 2 bases; junction bases not matched to a gene: 1. The CDR3 covers 15 residues. The germline gives CDR1 MNHEY, CDR2 SVGAGI. The CDR3: CASSYHRGTNEKLFF. CDR3 DNA sequence: TGTGCCAGCAGTTACCACAGGGGGACTAATGAAAAACTGTTTTTT.

The chain recombines TRBV2 with TRBJ1-1, with a possible D match to TRBD1 (5 bases). Germline V gene lookup returns CDR1 SNHLY and CDR2 FYNNEI. The CDR3 totals 16 residues. V was cut by 3 bases and J by 2 bases, with 16 bases left in between. The DNA of the CDR3 is TGTGCCAGCAGTGAGAATGCCCTGGGGCTCAACACTGAAGCTTTCTTT. Amino acids: CASSENALGLNTEAFF.

This clone was counted only a few times. This chain links TRBV5-1 with TRBJ2-1; 7 bases fit TRBD2. The length of the CDR3 is 20 residues. The V segment lost 0 bases and the J segment 1 base; nucleotides outside the gene matches: 16. Germline CDR1 and CDR2: SGHRS and YFSETQ. The CDR3 DNA sequence: TGCGCCAGCAGCTTGGGGTTAGCGGGCTCCCCGGGAAGGTCCTACAATGAGCAGTTCTTC. This codes for CASSLGLAGSPGRSYNEQFF. The full variable domain, its missing parts supplied by reference TRBV5-1 and TRBJ2-1, is KAGVTQTPRYLIKTRGQQVTLSCSPISGHRSVSWYQQTPGQGLQFLFEYFSETQRNKGNFPGRFSGRQFSNSRSEMNVSTLELGDSALYLCASSLGLAGSPGRSYNEQFFGPGTRLTVL.